This T cell receptor (beta chain) was identified in a study of blood T cell repertoires in COVID-19. Study background: The samples span acute and convalescent COVID-19 from the United States, Italy and Spain. T cells, B-cell-depleted T cells, or PBMCs provided the cDNA or gDNA that served as material.

Original processing notes: How many nucleated cells were present was estimated from reference gene primer amplification. Generated by immunoSEQ multiplex PCR, the TCRdb table keeps only in-frame clones and is missing some. V and J calls and clone size are copied from that table; D and trimming were computed from the DNA. The table lists about 83,000 clones, over 85% of them singletons. CDR3 length equals 11 residues. Looked up from germline, CDR1 is SNHLY and CDR2 is FYNNEI. The V end was cut by 10 bases, the J end by 0 bases, with 7 bases between. The sequence derives from a woman aged 80 or older with active or convalescent COVID-19. The chain recombines TRBV2 with TRBJ2-7; D not certain. The sample taken for sequencing was peripheral blood. The CDR3 loop is CATSFSYEQYF. DNA of the CDR3: TGTGCCACGAGTTTCTCCTACGAGCAGTACTTC.